The source of this TCR beta chain is a study of OX40 agonist ivuxolimab in advanced cancers. Study at large: Patients with prior anti-PD-1, anti-PD-L1 or anti-CTLA-4 therapy were eligible; 40% had some. Study-wide results and limits: The authors did not determine the antigen specificity of the expanded peripheral T cells.

Measured with immunoSEQ multiplex PCR; TCRdb has only the in-frame clones, and not every one. The sample records some 120,000 clones, 92% being singletons. A word on this clone: Its target is not known.

This material consisted of CD4+ or CD8+ T cells sorted from blood, taken in a trial of the OX40 agonist ivuxolimab. The clonotype originates from an adult with an advanced solid tumor such as melanoma, head and neck, liver or kidney cancer.

The CDR3 nucleotides read TGTGCCAGCAGCCCCCGGGGTAGCGGGAGCTGGAATGAGCAGTTCTTC. The encoded protein is CASSPRGSGSWNEQFF. The chain combines TRBV7-3 with TRBJ2-1; 9 bases align to TRBD2. This CDR3 has 16 amino acids. The trim removed 5 bases at V and 7 bases at J, leaving 12 bases unmatched. Germline values: CDR1 SGHTA, CDR2 FQGTGA. The full variable domain, completed using reference TRBV7-3 and TRBJ2-1, is GAGVSQTPSNKVTEKGKYVELRCDPISGHTALYWYRQSLGQGPEFLIYFQGTGAADDSGLPNDRFFAVRPEGSVSTLKIQRTERGDSAVYLCASSPRGSGSWNEQFFGPGTRLTVL.